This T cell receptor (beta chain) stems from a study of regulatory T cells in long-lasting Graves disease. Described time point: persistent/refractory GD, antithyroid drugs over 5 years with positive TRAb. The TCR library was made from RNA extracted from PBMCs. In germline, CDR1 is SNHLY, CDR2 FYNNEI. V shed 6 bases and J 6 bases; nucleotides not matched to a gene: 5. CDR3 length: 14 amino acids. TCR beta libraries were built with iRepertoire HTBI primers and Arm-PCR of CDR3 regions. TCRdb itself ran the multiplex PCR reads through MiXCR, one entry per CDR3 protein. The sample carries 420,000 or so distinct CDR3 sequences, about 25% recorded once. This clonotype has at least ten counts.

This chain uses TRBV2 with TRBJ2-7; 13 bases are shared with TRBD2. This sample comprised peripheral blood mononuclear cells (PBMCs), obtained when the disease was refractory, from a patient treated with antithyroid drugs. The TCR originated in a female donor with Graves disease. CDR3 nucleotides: TGTGCCAGCAGGACTAGCGGGAGGACGTCCGAGCAGTACTTC. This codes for CASRTSGRTSEQYF.